A single sample is the source of the 32 T cell receptor beta chains below, sequenced in a study of cytomegalovirus exposure and HLA in healthy donors (dated by TCRdb to between 2016 and 2019). The library was obtained by the immunoSEQ multiplex PCR assay. The multiplex PCR relied on a mix of 60 forward primers for TCR Vbeta segments and 13 reverse primers for TCR Jbeta segments. TCRdb's version of the immuneACCESS table is confined to in-frame rearrangements and falls short of the full clone set. An unresolved V gene accounts for under half of the shortfall where checked; the remainder is of unknown origin. The sample table lists about 120,000 clones, 80% of them with a count of one. The ten largest clones add up to around 10% of the sample. Sequencing input: PBMCs. The receptors here all came from a young man in good health and CMV-seropositive.

This clone was observed a single time. The rearrangement links TRBV25-1 to TRBJ2-5; D is unclear. The V gene lost 3 bases and the J gene lost 1 base, with 6 bases spanning the gap. The length of the CDR3 is 13 residues. Per germline, CDR1 MGHDK and CDR2 SYGVNS. The CDR3 coding sequence is TGTGCCAGCAGTGATCACTTCCAAGAGACCCAGTACTTC. This encodes CASSDHFQETQYF.

This rearrangement joins TRBV13 to TRBJ2-7, with D perhaps matching TRBD1 (5 bases). Per germline, CDR1 PRHDT and CDR2 FYEKMQ (reference sequence). Trimming took 4 bases from V and 2 from J, leaving 12 bases between them. The CDR3 extends over 14 amino acids. CDR3 nucleotide sequence: TGTGCCAGCAGCTCCCGGACACAGACCTACGAGCAGTACTTC. Amino acids: CASSSRTQTYEQYF.

This clone was seen more than once but under ten times. The gene calls are TRBV4-2 and TRBJ1-4; 10 positions match TRBD1. Germline V gene data show CDR1 as LGHNA and CDR2 as YNFKEQ. This CDR3 region has 15 residues. Trimming removed 3 bases from V and 4 bases from J; junction bases left unmatched: 2. For the CDR3, the DNA is TGTGCCAGCAGCCATGGGGACAGGGGTAATGAAAAACTGTTTTTT. Translated, it gives CASSHGDRGNEKLFF.

The rearrangement uses TRBV9 and TRBJ2-7; the D gene is possibly TRBD2 (7 bases). Germline V gene sequence: CDR1 SGDLS, CDR2 YYNGEE. The CDR3 is 14 residues long. The V end was cut by 0 bases, the J end by 10 bases, with 17 bases between. The CDR3 DNA reads TGTGCCAGCAGCGTAGGAGGGGGGGGAGGGGTACAGTACTTC. Translation gives CASSVGGGGGVQYF.

The chain links TRBV5-1 to TRBJ1-1; 8 positions match TRBD1. The CDR3 contains 13 residues. V was clipped by 3 bases and J by 5 bases; unmatched bases: 3. Germline V gene lookup returns CDR1 SGHRS and CDR2 YFSETQ. The CDR3 here is CASSYRGGTEAFF. As DNA, the CDR3 is TGCGCCAGCAGCTACAGGGGGGGGACTGAAGCTTTCTTT.

The chain carries TRBV7-3 and TRBJ2-7; D is possibly TRBD1 (5 bases). The V gene's germline CDR1 is SGHTA and CDR2 FQGTGA. This CDR3 is 13 amino acids long. V lost 3 bases to trimming and J lost 5 bases, with 11 bases between them. The CDR3 region is CASSFGAADEQYF. CDR3 DNA: TGTGCCAGCAGCTTTGGGGCGGCGGACGAGCAGTACTTC.

This clone was seen a few times. This chain links TRBV5-1 with TRBJ2-1; D remains ambiguous. Trimming removed 0 bases from V and 7 bases from J, with 11 bases in between. CDR1 SGHRS and CDR2 YFSETQ come from the germline V gene. The CDR3 totals 14 residues. CDR3 bases: TGCGCCAGCAGCTTGGACCCTACGGGTAATGAGCAGTTCTTC. Encoded protein: CASSLDPTGNEQFF.

This chain joins TRBV10-3 and TRBJ2-5, with D possibly TRBD2 on 5 matching bases. Looked up from germline, CDR1 is ENHRY and CDR2 is SYGVKD. Trimming pared 3 bases from V and 13 bases from J, leaving 12 bases between. The CDR3 is made up of 11 amino acids. The CDR3 sequence is CAISDGPTRYF. CDR3 coding DNA: TGTGCCATCAGTGACGGTCCTACTAGGTACTTC.

The chain links TRBV18 to TRBJ2-7; possible D gene TRBD1, 5 bases. The V end was cut by 5 bases, the J end by 5 bases, with 16 bases between. The germline V gene encodes CDR1 KGHSH and CDR2 LQKENI. This CDR3 contains 14 residues. The CDR3 DNA reads as TGTGCCAGCTCATCAGAACGTAGGACAAACGAGCAGTACTTC. The encoded protein is CASSSERRTNEQYF.

This clone has just a few counts. This rearrangement joins TRBV6-4 to TRBJ1-2; possibly TRBD1 for D (5 bases). Per germline, CDR1 MRHNA and CDR2 SNTAGT. Deletions cut 2 bases from V and 2 bases from J, with 18 bases between. This CDR3 spans 17 amino acids. The CDR3 DNA reads TGTGCCAGCAGTGACCCTTACGAAGACAGAGACAACTATGGCTACACCTTC. It codes for CASSDPYEDRDNYGYTF.

The sample holds one count of this clone. The V and J genes are TRBV28 and TRBJ2-1; D perhaps matches TRBD2 (6 bases). This CDR3 has 14 residues. Trimming stripped 7 bases from V and 10 bases from J, with 20 bases between. Germline assignment: CDR1 MDHEN and CDR2 SYDVKM. CDR3 DNA: TGTGCCAGCACCCGGGACTGGCAGGGTGGGGAGCAGTTCTTC. Translated: CASTRDWQGGEQFF.

This rearrangement joins TRBV11-2 to TRBJ2-3, with a possible D match to TRBD1 (6 bases). Germline V lookup: CDR1 SGHAT, CDR2 FQNNGV. This CDR3 has 13 residues. The V and J ends lost 3 bases and 7 bases respectively, with 11 bases between them. CDR3 sequence: CASSLQGWNTQYF. For the CDR3, the DNA is TGTGCCAGCAGCTTGCAGGGGTGGAATACGCAGTATTTT.

The rearrangement joins TRBV19 to TRBJ2-7; 11 positions agree with TRBD2. Germline CDR1 and CDR2: LNHDA and SQIVND (reference sequence). Losses at the gene ends were 6 bases for V and 3 bases for J; bases not matched to a gene: 7. The CDR3 runs 15 residues. CDR3 in amino acids: CASSPGTSGNYEQYF. The CDR3 DNA is TGTGCCAGTAGCCCCGGGACTAGCGGTAACTACGAGCAGTACTTC.

The chain is built from TRBV4-1 and TRBJ1-4, with TRBD1 matching over 9 bases. Unmatched junction bases numbered 8, after V lost 5 bases and J lost 16 bases. The CDR3 extends over 12 amino acids. CDR1 is MGHRA and CDR2 is YSYEKL in the germline V gene. This CDR3 is CASSNSGTGQFF. In DNA, the CDR3 is TGCGCCAGCAGCAACTCCGGGACAGGGCAGTTTTTT.

V is TRBV28 and J is TRBJ1-1, with D possibly being TRBD1 (5 bases). With 2 bases removed from V and 5 bases from J, the gap between germline ends came to 15 bases. This CDR3 contains 15 residues. CDR1 and CDR2 (germline): MDHEN, SYDVKM. CDR3 amino acids: CASSLPGGRRTEAFF. CDR3 DNA: TGTGCCAGCAGTTTACCTGGGGGGAGAAGGACTGAAGCTTTCTTT.

This chain connects TRBV11-1 to TRBJ1-2, with TRBD1 identical over 8 bases. V lost 5 bases, J lost 7 bases, and 6 bases stayed unmatched. Germline V CDR1 and CDR2: SGHAT, FQDESV (reference sequence). This CDR3 region has 13 residues. CDR3 protein: CASSAQGVSGYTF. CDR3 bases: TGTGCCAGCAGCGCACAGGGGGTTAGTGGCTACACCTTC.

This clone was recorded once. The rearrangement links TRBV6-1 to TRBJ1-4, with 8 nucleotides matching TRBD1. Germline CDR1 MNHNS, CDR2 SASEGT. This CDR3 region has 19 residues. The V and J ends lost 3 bases and 0 bases, in that order; junction bases with no gene match: 12. CDR3 coding DNA: TGTGCCAGCAGTGATGTCATCAGGGCAGGGGGCGCAACTAATGAAAAACTGTTTTTT. Amino acid sequence: CASSDVIRAGGATNEKLFF.

This clone has a single count. The rearrangement uses TRBV4-2 and TRBJ2-3; D unclear. Germline loops: CDR1 LGHNA, CDR2 YNFKEQ. V was shortened by 1 base and J by 2 bases, with 7 bases between the two germline ends. The CDR3 runs 14 residues. The chain's CDR3 is CASSQVPNTDTQYF. For the CDR3, the DNA is TGTGCCAGCAGCCAAGTTCCTAACACAGATACGCAGTATTTT.

This chain joins TRBV6-5 and TRBJ2-7; 7 nucleotides align to TRBD1. The CDR3 is 14 residues long. Trimming at V came to 7 bases and at J to 0 bases, leaving 6 bases not matched to a gene. The germline V gene encodes CDR1 MNHEY and CDR2 SVGAGI. The CDR3 DNA follows: TGTGCCAGCACCAGGGACAGAGCCTCCTACGAGCAGTACTTC. Translation: CASTRDRASYEQYF.

This clone came up a few times. The rearrangement joins TRBV6-1 to TRBJ2-1, with D tentatively TRBD2 (5 bases). V was trimmed by 3 bases and J by 10 bases, leaving 22 bases between them. CDR3 size: 16 residues. Germline loops: CDR1 MNHNS, CDR2 SASEGT. CDR3 sequence: CASSDSGGPRVDEQFF. The CDR3 DNA follows: TGTGCCAGCAGTGATTCTGGAGGTCCTCGAGTGGACGAGCAGTTCTTC.

The rearrangement joins TRBV27 to TRBJ1-1; D gene unclear. Germline lookup yields CDR1 MNHEY and CDR2 SMNVEV (reference sequence). Trimming left V 6 bases short and J 1 base short, with 15 bases between. The length of the CDR3 is 15 residues. The CDR3 coding sequence is TGTGCCAGCAGCTACGCCAGGTATGGGAACACTGAAGCTTTCTTT. Amino acid sequence: CASSYARYGNTEAFF.

This sequence joins TRBV6-1 and TRBJ1-2; possible D gene TRBD1, 5 bases. The V and J ends lost 9 bases and 6 bases respectively, with 17 bases between them. Germline CDR1 is MNHNS and CDR2 is SASEGT. CDR3 length equals 13 residues. Here the CDR3 DNA reads TGTGCCAGTAGGGGCACCGGGGGTGATGGCTACACCTTC. This codes for CASRGTGGDGYTF.

V usage is TRBV5-1 and J usage is TRBJ1-1; TRBD1 might be the D (6 bases). V gave up 5 bases and J gave up 4 bases, with 12 bases separating them. This CDR3 has 13 residues. From germline, CDR1 is SGHRS and CDR2 YFSETQ. CDR3 in DNA: TGCGCCAGCAGTTTTTCCAGGGGCACTGAAGCTTTCTTT. Its protein is CASSFSRGTEAFF.

This chain connects TRBV6-6 to TRBJ1-4; no reliable D call. CDR1 and CDR2 (germline): MNHNY, SVGAGI (reference sequence). The CDR3 spans 15 residues. V lost 6 bases, J lost 7 bases, and 18 bases lay in between. The CDR3 region is CASSLPSPGGEKLFF. The CDR3 nucleotides are TGTGCCAGCAGCCTGCCCTCCCCTGGAGGTGAAAAACTGTTTTTT.

This clone occurred a few times. The chain joins TRBV5-6 to TRBJ1-1, with 11 bases matching TRBD1. After removal of 3 bases from V and 4 bases from J, the junction contained 8 bases not matched to a gene. CDR3 length: 16 residues. Germline V gene lookup returns CDR1 SGHDT and CDR2 YYEEEE. CDR3 protein: CASSYPGQGEVTEAFF. DNA for the CDR3: TGTGCCAGCAGCTATCCGGGACAGGGGGAGGTCACTGAAGCTTTCTTT.

The chain has TRBV13 and TRBJ1-1; D is unclear. CDR1 PRHDT and CDR2 FYEKMQ come from the germline V gene (reference sequence). The CDR3 is 13 residues long. V lost 5 bases to trimming and J lost 3 bases, with 10 bases between them. The CDR3 is CASSPLVDTEAFF. In DNA, the CDR3 is TGTGCCAGCAGCCCTTTAGTGGACACTGAAGCTTTCTTT.

The J gene is TRBJ1-6, the V gene TRBV18, with TRBD1 matching 8 bases. V shed 6 bases, J shed 5 bases, and the junction held 6 bases outside the gene matches. From germline, CDR1 is KGHSH and CDR2 LQKENI. This CDR3 is 15 amino acids long. The CDR3 loop reads CASSPDRGDNSPLHF. Written as DNA, the CDR3 is TGTGCCAGCTCTCCCGACAGGGGAGATAATTCACCCCTCCACTTT.

The J gene is TRBJ2-5, the V gene TRBV2, with TRBD2 as a possible D gene (5 bases). V shed 6 bases and J shed 7 bases, with 15 bases lying between them. The germline CDR1 and CDR2 sequences are SNHLY and FYNNEI. This CDR3 is built from 13 residues. The CDR3 reads CASRESGERTQYF. The CDR3 nucleotides are TGTGCCAGCAGGGAAAGCGGAGAACGGACCCAGTACTTC.

The chain combines TRBV11-1 with TRBJ2-5, with a weak D call TRBD1 (6 bases). The CDR3 is 13 residues long. Germline-derived CDR1 and CDR2 are SGHAT and FQDESV (reference sequence). Between the trimmed V and J ends, which lost 5 bases and 5 bases, there was a span of 12 bases. The DNA of the CDR3 is TGTGCCAGCAGCCAGGGACATCGGGAGACCCAGTACTTC. Translated, it gives CASSQGHRETQYF. The whole variable domain, remainder taken from reference TRBV11-1 and TRBJ2-5, is EAEVAQSPRYKITEKSQAVAFWCDPISGHATLYWYRQILGQGPELLVQFQDESVVDDSQLPKDRFSAERLKGVDSTLKIQPAELGDSAMYLCASSQGHRETQYFGPGTRLLVL.

V is TRBV19 and J is TRBJ2-5; D unresolved. Trimming took 3 bases from V and 0 from J, leaving 11 bases between them. The CDR3 spans 15 residues. Germline V gene sequence: CDR1 LNHDA, CDR2 SQIVND (reference sequence). The CDR3 region has the DNA TGTGCCAGTAGTATTGTCTACCTCCACCAAGAGACCCAGTACTTC. The encoded protein is CASSIVYLHQETQYF.

In this sample, this clone turned up a few times. The chain combines TRBV19 with TRBJ1-6; no clear D. V lost 5 bases to trimming and J lost 8 bases, with 22 bases between them. This CDR3 contains 17 residues. Germline V lookup: CDR1 LNHDA, CDR2 SQIVND (reference sequence). The CDR3 DNA reads as TGTGCCAGTAGTCTCTCCGACATGGGAGGCCTCTATTCACCCCTCCACTTT. Residues: CASSLSDMGGLYSPLHF. Using reference TRBV19 and TRBJ1-6 for the parts outside the CDR3, the full variable domain is DGGITQSPKYLFRKEGQNVTLSCEQNLNHDAMYWYRQDPGQGLRLIYYSQIVNDFQKGDIAEGYSVSREKKESFPLTVTSAQKNPTAFYLCASSLSDMGGLYSPLHFGNGTRLTVT.

V gene TRBV6-5 combines with J gene TRBJ2-3; a weak D match, TRBD2 (5 bases). Germline CDR1 and CDR2: MNHEY and SVGAGI. Trimming shortened V by 4 bases and J by 3 bases, and 14 bases separated the two germline ends. CDR3 length: 15 residues. The CDR3 sequence: CASSWASTGTDTQYF. CDR3 in DNA: TGTGCCAGCAGTTGGGCCTCCACGGGGACAGATACGCAGTATTTT.